The present T cell receptor beta chain was sequenced within a study of T cells in localized non-small cell lung cancer. Study conclusions and caveats: There was an association of higher blood T cell density with longer overall survival. Since sequencing was restricted to only one region of the tumor, intratumor heterogeneity remains a possibility. Across samples, adjacent lung featured a median roughly 50 of the top 100 tumor clones.

TCRdb keeps only in-frame clones here, not all; method: immunoSEQ multiplex PCR. Altogether about 77,000 clones are present, more than 75% being singletons, with the ten largest covering roughly 20%. Turning to this clone: Its antigen is as yet unknown.

V dropped 4 bases and J dropped 4 bases, with 16 bases sitting between them. Germline V gene data show CDR1 as MGHRA and CDR2 as YSYEKL. The CDR3 has 15 amino acids. The J gene is TRBJ1-2, the V gene TRBV4-1; possible D gene TRBD1, 5 bases. The input for sequencing was peripheral blood, taken before any cancer treatment. This sequence originates from a woman aged 40 to 75 with stage I squamous cell lung carcinoma. Here the CDR3 reads CASSLQRDGRYGYTF. The CDR3 nucleotides are TGCGCCAGCAGCCTACAACGGGACGGCCGCTATGGCTACACCTTC.